The rows below give T cell receptor beta chains drawn from one sample of a study of regulatory T cells in long-lasting Graves disease. One entry per CDR3 protein results from TCRdb running MiXCR on the multiplex PCR reads. The sample carries fewer than 600,000 distinct CDR3 sequences, around a fifth recorded once. The sample here was peripheral blood mononuclear cells (PBMCs), taken when the disease was refractory, from a patient treated with antithyroid drugs. These receptors were collected from a female donor with Graves disease. Both conserved end residues are trimmed from each CDR3. Fields, in order: V gene, clone size, J gene, CDR3 protein. The size of a clone is reported for some rows only, either as once, few or many, or as a class for expanded clones.

>TRBV5-1|-|TRBJ2-1
ASSLARGLANNEQF
>TRBV7-6|-|TRBJ2-7
ASSRRLDSSHEQY
>TRBV7-2|few|TRBJ1-1
ASSLFRGEGRVAF
>TRBV5-1|once|TRBJ2-7
ASSLGGGHNEQY
>TRBV28|many|TRBJ1-5
ASTRTADLNQPQH
>TRBV25-1|-|TRBJ1-6
ASMAGLAHSPLH
>TRBV6-1|many|TRBJ1-1
ASKRASEAF
>TRBV7-2|-|TRBJ2-5
ASSPPAGRGETQY
>TRBV3-2|-|TRBJ1-5
ASSPDRAREQPQH
>TRBV2|many|TRBJ2-2
ASNVAGGPGELF
>TRBV27|many|TRBJ2-7
ASSFSGEVLEQY
>TRBV6-1|few|TRBJ1-1
ASMTGGGNTEAF
>TRBV6-1|-|TRBJ2-7
ASGNRGRVYEQY
>TRBV5-1|few|TRBJ2-3
ASSLEGQGSTDTQY
>TRBV19|few|TRBJ2-2
ASSINTHTGELF
>TRBV30|-|TRBJ2-7
ACSGGEGEQY
>TRBV2|many|TRBJ2-2
ASNNPGTSGGKGELF
>TRBV20-1|few|TRBJ2-5
SARDPGPKTQY
>TRBV4-3|few|TRBJ2-5
ASSQVRADRKTQY
>TRBV7-9|many|TRBJ1-1
ASSVQGGTEAF
>TRBV28|many|TRBJ1-1
ASGRGGIGTEAF
>TRBV7-2|-|TRBJ1-1
ASSLGGAGRAF
>TRBV11-2|many|TRBJ1-5
ASSFSTGRVQPQH
>TRBV5-5|many|TRBJ1-6
ASSIRTANGSPLH
>TRBV7-2|many|TRBJ2-4
ASSQTSGSVPGGIQY
>TRBV5-1|many|TRBJ1-1
ASSFTANTEAF
>TRBV6-1|-|TRBJ1-5
ASSSRDKRQPQH
>TRBV12-3/TRBV12-4|few|TRBJ2-3
ASSVGRDGTDTQY
>TRBV14|-|TRBJ2-7
ASSQVTGGNYEQY
>TRBV6-1|many|TRBJ1-5
ASTKIDQPQH